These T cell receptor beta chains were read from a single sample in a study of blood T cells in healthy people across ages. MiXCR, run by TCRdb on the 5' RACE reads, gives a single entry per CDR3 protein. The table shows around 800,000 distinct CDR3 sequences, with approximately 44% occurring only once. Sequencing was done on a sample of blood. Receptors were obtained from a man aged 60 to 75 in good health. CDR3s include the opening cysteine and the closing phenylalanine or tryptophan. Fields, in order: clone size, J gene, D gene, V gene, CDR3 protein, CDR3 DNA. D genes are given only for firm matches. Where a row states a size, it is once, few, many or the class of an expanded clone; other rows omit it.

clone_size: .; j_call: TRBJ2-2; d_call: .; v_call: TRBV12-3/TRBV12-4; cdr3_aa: CASSPMSAANTGELFF; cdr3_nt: TGTGCCAGCAGTCCCATGTCGGCGGCGAACACCGGGGAGCTGTTTTTT
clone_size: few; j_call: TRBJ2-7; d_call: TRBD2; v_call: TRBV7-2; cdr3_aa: CASSPRLAGGLEQYF; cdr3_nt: TGTGCCAGCAGCCCCAGACTAGCGGGGGGTCTCGAGCAGTACTTC
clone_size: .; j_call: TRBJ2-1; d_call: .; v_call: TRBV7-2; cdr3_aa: CASSLGGTSETQFF; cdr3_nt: TGTGCCAGCAGCTTAGGTGGGACCTCGGAGACCCAGTTCTTC
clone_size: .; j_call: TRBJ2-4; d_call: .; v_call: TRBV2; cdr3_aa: CASSVITNIQYF; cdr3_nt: TGTGCCAGCAGTGTCATAACAAACATTCAGTACTTC
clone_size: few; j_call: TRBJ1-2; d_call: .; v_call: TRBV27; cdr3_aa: CASRHLAAYYGYTF; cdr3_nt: TGTGCCAGCAGGCATTTGGCAGCATACTATGGCTACACCTTC
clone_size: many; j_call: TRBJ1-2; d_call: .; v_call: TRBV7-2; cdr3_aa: CASSLGWPVYGYTF; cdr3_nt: TGTGCCAGCAGCTTAGGGTGGCCTGTCTATGGCTACACCTTC
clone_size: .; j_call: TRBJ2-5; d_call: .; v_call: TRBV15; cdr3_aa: CATSRFRGGWSETQYF; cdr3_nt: TGTGCCACCAGCAGGTTCAGGGGAGGTTGGTCAGAGACCCAGTACTTC
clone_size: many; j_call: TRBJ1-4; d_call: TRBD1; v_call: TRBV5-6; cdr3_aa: CASTTGTGGNNEKLFF; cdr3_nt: TGTGCCAGCACCACGGGGACAGGGGGCAATAATGAAAAACTGTTTTTT
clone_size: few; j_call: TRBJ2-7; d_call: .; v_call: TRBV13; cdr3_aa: CASSLGQRPYEQYF; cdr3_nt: TGTGCCAGCAGCTTAGGACAGAGACCATACGAGCAGTACTTC
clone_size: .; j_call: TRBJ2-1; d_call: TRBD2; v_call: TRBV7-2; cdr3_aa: CASSSGTSGGQNEQFF; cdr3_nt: TGTGCCAGCAGCTCGGGGACTAGCGGGGGGCAAAATGAGCAGTTCTTC
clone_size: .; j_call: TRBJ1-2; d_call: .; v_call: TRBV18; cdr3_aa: CASSPGARDGYTF; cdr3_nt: TGTGCCAGCTCCCCCGGGGCCAGAGATGGCTACACCTTC
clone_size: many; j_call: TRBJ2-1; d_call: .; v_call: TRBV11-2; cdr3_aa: CASSLRSDRSYNEQFF; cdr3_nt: TGTGCCAGCAGCTTGAGGTCAGACCGCTCCTACAATGAGCAGTTCTTC
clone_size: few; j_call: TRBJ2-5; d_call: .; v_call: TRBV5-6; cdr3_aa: CASSLRAVGDLGTQYF; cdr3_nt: TGTGCCAGCAGCTTGCGAGCGGTCGGGGACCTCGGGACCCAGTACTTC
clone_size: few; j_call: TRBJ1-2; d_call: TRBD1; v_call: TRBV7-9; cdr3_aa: CASSSDRGDYGYTF; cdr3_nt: TGTGCCAGCAGCTCGGACAGGGGTGACTATGGCTACACCTTC
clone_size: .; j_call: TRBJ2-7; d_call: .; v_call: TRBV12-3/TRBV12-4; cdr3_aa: CASSFLRTYEQYF; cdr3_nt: TGTGCCAGCAGTTTTCTCAGAACCTACGAGCAGTACTTC
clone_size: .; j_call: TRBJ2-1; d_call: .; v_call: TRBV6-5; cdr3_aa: CASSYSGAEGLGTYNEQFF; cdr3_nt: TGTGCCAGCAGTTACTCGGGGGCTGAAGGACTAGGGACCTACAATGAGCAGTTCTTC
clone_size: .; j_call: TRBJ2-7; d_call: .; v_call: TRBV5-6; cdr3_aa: CASSLSSRYEQYF; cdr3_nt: TGTGCCAGCAGCCTGTCTAGTAGGTACGAGCAGTACTTC
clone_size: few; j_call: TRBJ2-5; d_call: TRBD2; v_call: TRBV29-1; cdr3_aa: CSARTSGYNEQYF; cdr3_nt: TGCAGCGCTCGGACTAGCGGGTACAATGAGCAGTACTTC
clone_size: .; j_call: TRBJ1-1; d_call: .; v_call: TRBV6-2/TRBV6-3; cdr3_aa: CASSFIRLGNTEAFF; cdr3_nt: TGTGCCAGCAGTTTTATCCGCCTTGGGAACACTGAAGCTTTCTTT
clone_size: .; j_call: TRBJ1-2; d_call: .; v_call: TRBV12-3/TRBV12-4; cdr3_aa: CASRITGIDGYTF; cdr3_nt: TGTGCCAGCAGGATCACAGGGATAGACGGCTACACCTTC
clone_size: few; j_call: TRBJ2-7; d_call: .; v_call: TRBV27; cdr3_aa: CAAMGLDGEQYF; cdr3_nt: TGTGCCGCGATGGGGCTCGACGGCGAGCAGTACTTC
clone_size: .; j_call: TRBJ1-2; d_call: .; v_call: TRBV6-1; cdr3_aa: CASSPRGERGYTF; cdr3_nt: TGTGCCAGCAGCCCGAGGGGGGAGCGGGGCTACACCTTC
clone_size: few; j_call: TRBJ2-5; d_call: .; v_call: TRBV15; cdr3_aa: CATSLPGQPETQYF; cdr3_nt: TGTGCCACCAGCTTGCCAGGACAGCCGGAGACCCAGTACTTC
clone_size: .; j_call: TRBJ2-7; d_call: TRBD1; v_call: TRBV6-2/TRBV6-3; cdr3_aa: CASSYSRDRVRNEQYF; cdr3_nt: TGTGCCAGCAGTTACTCGAGGGACAGGGTAAGGAACGAGCAGTACTTC
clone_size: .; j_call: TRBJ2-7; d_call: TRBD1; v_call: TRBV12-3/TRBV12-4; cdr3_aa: CASSFGPGTGIDEQYF; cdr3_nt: TGTGCCAGCAGTTTCGGCCCCGGGACAGGGATCGACGAGCAGTACTTC
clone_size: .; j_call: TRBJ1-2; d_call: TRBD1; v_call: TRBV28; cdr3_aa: CASTRQGYYGYTF; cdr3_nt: TGTGCCAGCACTCGACAGGGATACTATGGCTACACCTTC
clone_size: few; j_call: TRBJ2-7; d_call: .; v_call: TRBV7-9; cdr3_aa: CASSPQGVSYNEQYF; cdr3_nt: TGTGCCAGCAGCCCACAGGGAGTCTCCTACAATGAGCAGTACTTC